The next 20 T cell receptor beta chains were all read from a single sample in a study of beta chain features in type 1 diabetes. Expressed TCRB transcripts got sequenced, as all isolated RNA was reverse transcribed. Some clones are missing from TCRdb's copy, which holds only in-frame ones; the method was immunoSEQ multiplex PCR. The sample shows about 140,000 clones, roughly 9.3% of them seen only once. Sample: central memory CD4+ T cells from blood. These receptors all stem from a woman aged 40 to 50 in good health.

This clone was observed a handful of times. CDR3 bases: TGTGCCAGCTCACCATACGAGGGTAGCACAGATACGCAGTATTTT. Translating it yields CASSPYEGSTDTQYF. The chain has TRBV18 and TRBJ2-3, with a tentative D call TRBD2 (5 bases). The CDR3 sequence is 15 residues long. V was cut by 2 bases and J by 0 bases, with 9 bases left in between. The germline V gene has CDR1 KGHSH and CDR2 LQKENI.

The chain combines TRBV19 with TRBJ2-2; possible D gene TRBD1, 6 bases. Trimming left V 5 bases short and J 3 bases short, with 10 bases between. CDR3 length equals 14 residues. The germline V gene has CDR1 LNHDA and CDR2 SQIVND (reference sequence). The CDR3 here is CASSRAGDTGELFF. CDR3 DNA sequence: TGTGCCAGTAGTCGGGCAGGGGACACCGGGGAGCTGTTTTTT.

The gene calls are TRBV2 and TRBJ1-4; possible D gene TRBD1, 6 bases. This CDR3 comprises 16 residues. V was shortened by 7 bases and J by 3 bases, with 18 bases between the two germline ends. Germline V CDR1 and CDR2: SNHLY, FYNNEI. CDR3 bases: TGTGCCAGCAACTTGGGGGGGCCTTCAGCTAATGAAAAACTGTTTTTT. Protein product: CASNLGGPSANEKLFF.

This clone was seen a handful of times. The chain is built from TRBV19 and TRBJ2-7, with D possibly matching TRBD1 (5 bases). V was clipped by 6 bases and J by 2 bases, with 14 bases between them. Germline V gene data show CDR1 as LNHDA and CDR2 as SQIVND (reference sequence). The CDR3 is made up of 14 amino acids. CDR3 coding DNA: TGTGCCAGTAGCCATACAGGACCCCCCTACGAGCAGTACTTC. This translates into CASSHTGPPYEQYF.

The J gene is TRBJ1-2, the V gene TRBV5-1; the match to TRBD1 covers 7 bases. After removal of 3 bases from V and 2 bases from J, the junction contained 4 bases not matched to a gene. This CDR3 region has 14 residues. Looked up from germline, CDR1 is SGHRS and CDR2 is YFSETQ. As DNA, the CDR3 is TGCGCCAGCAGCTCCGCAGGGGGGAACTATGGCTACACCTTC. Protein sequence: CASSSAGGNYGYTF.

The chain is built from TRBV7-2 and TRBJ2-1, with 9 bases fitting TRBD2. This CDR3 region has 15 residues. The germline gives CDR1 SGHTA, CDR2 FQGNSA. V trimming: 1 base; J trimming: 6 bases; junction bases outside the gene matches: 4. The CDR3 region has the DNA TGTGCCAGCAGCTTAGGCGGGGGGGCGCCCAATGAGCAGTTCTTC. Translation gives CASSLGGGAPNEQFF.

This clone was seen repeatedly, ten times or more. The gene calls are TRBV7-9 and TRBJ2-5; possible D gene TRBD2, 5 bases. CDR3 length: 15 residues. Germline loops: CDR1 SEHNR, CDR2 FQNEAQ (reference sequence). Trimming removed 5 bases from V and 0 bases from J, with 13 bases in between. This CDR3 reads CASSRERGYQETQYF. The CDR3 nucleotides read TGTGCCAGCAGCCGTGAACGGGGATACCAAGAGACCCAGTACTTC.

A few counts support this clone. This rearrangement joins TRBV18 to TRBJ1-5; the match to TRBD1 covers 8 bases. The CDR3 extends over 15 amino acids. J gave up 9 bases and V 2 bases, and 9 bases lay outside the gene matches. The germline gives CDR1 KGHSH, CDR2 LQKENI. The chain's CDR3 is CASSPSGTGLLPQHF. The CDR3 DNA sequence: TGTGCCAGCTCACCAAGCGGGACAGGACTGTTGCCCCAGCATTTT.

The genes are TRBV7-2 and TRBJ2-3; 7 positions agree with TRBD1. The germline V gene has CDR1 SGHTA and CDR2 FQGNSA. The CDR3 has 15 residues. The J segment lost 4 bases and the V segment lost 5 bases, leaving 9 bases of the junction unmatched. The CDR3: CASSPQGGRADTQYF. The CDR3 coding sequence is TGTGCCAGCAGCCCCCAAGGGGGCAGGGCAGATACGCAGTATTTT. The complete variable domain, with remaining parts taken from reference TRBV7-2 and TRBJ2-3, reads GAGVSQSPSNKVTEKGKDVELRCDPISGHTALYWYRQSLGQGLEFLIYFQGNSAPDKSGLPSDRFSAERTGGSVSTLTIQRTQQEDSAVYLCASSPQGGRADTQYFGPGTRLTVL.

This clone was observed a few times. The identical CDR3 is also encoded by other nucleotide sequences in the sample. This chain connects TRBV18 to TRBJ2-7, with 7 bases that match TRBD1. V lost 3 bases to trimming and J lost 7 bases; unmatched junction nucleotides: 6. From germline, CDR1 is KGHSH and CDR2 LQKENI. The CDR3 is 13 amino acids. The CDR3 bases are TGTGCCAGCTCACCCAGGGGGTTGGAAGAGCAGTACTTC. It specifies CASSPRGLEEQYF.

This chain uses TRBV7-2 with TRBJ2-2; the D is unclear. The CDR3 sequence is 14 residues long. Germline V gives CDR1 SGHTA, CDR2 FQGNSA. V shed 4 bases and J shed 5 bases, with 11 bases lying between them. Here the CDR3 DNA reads TGTGCCAGCAGCTGGAGAGTCGGGACCGGGGAGCTGTTTTTT. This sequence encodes CASSWRVGTGELFF. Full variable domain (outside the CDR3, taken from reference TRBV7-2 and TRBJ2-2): GAGVSQSPSNKVTEKGKDVELRCDPISGHTALYWYRQSLGQGLEFLIYFQGNSAPDKSGLPSDRFSAERTGGSVSTLTIQRTQQEDSAVYLCASSWRVGTGELFFGEGSRLTVL.

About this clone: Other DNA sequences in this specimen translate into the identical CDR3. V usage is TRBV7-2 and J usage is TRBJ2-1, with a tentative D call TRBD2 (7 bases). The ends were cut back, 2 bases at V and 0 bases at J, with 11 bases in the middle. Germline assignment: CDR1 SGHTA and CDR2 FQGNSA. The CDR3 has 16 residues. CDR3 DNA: TGTGCCAGCAGCTTAAGACGGGGGGCCTCCTACAATGAGCAGTTCTTC. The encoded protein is CASSLRRGASYNEQFF.

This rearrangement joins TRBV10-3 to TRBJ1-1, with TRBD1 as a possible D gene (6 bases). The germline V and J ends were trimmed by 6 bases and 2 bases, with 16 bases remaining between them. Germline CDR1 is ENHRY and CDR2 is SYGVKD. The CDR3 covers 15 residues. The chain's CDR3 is CAIRDPGQANTEAFF. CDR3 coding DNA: TGTGCCATCAGAGACCCGGGACAAGCAAACACTGAAGCTTTCTTT.

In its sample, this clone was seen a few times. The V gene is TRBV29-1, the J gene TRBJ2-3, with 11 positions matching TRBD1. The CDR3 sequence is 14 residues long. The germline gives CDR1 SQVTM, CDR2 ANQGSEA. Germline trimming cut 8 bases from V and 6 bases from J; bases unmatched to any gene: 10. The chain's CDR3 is CSIRTGGFADTQYF. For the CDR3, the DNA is TGCAGCATCCGGACAGGGGGCTTTGCGGATACGCAGTATTTT.

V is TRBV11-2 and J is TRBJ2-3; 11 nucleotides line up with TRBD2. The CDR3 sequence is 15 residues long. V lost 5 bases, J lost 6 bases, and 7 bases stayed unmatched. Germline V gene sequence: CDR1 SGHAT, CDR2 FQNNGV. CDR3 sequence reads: CASSRLAGGRDTQYF. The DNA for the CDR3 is TGTGCCAGCAGCCGCCTAGCGGGGGGAAGGGATACGCAGTATTTT.

This CDR3 reads CASGAGALYNEQFF. CDR3 DNA sequence: TGTGCCAGCGGAGCGGGGGCCCTCTACAATGAGCAGTTCTTC. V gene TRBV5-4 combines with J gene TRBJ2-1; 8 bases map to TRBD2. The germline V gene has CDR1 SGHNT and CDR2 YYREEE (reference sequence). The CDR3 extends over 14 amino acids. The ends lost 7 bases at V and 3 bases at J; junction bases unmatched: 6.

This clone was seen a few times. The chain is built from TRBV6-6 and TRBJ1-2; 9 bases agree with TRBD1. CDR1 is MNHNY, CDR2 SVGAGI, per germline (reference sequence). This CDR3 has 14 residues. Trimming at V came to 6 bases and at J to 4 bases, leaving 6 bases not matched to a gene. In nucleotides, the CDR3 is TGTGCCAGCAGGCAACAGGGGGCGGGCTATGGCTACACCTTC. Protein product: CASRQQGAGYGYTF.

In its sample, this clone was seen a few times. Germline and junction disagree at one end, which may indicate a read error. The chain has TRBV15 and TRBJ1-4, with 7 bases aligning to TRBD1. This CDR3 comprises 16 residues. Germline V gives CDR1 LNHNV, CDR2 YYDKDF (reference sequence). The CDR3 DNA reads TGTGCCACCAGCAACCGACAGGGAATCGATAATGAAAAATTGTTTTTT. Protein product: CATSNRQGIDNEKLFF.

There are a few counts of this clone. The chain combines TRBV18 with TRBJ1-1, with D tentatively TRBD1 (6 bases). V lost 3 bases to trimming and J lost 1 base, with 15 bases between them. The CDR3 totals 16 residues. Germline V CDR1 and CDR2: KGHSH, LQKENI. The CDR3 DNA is TGTGCCAGCTCACCGTTGGGGGCAGGGACGAACACTGAAGCTTTCTTT. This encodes CASSPLGAGTNTEAFF.

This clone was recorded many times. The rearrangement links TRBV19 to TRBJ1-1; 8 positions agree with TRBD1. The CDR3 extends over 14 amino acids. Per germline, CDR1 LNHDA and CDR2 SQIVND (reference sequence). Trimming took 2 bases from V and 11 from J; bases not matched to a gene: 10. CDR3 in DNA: TGTGCCAGTAGTATATTGACGACAGGGGCAATGGCTTTCTTT. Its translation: CASSILTTGAMAFF.